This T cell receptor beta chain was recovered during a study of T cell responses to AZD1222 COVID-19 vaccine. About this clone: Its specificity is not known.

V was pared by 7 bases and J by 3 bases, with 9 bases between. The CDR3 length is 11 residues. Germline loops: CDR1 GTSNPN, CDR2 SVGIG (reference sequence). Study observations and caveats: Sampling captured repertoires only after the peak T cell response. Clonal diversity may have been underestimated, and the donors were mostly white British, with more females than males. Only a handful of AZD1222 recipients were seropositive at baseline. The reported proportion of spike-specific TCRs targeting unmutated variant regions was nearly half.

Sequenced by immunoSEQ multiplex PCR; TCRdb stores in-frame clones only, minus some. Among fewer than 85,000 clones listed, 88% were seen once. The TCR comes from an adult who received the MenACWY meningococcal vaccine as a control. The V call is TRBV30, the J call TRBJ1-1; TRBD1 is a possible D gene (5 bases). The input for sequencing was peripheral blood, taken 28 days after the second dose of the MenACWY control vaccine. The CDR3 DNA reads TGTGCCTACCAGGGTTACACTGAAGCTTTCTTT. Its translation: CAYQGYTEAFF.